Listed below are T cell receptor beta chains from one sample, sequenced in a study of shared clonotypes between healthy human individuals. Profiled with immunoSEQ multiplex PCR; TCRdb holds only in-frame clones, not every one. The table has roughly 2.1 million clones, roughly 91% seen once. Sequenced material: naive CD8+ T cells from PBMCs. The receptors derive from a man between 18 and 29 years old in good health. Some clones in this sample may be carry-over from other donors' samples. The CDR3 runs from the conserved cysteine through the conserved F or W. The D gene is left open where the match is weak. The size of a clone is reported for some rows only, either as once, few or many, or as a class for expanded clones.

V: TRBV5-1
J: TRBJ2-3
size: NA
D: NA
CDR3: CASSLEARGDTQYF
DNA: TGCGCCAGCAGCTTGGAAGCGAGGGGGGATACGCAGTATTTT

V: TRBV7-9
J: TRBJ2-3
size: NA
D: NA
CDR3: CASSPERSSSTDTQYF
DNA: TGTGCCAGCAGCCCAGAAAGGTCTAGTAGCACAGATACGCAGTATTTT

V: TRBV27
J: TRBJ1-1
size: NA
D: NA
CDR3: CASSTPTSFGQNTEAFF
DNA: TGTGCCAGCAGTACTCCCACCTCTTTCGGGCAGAACACTGAAGCTTTCTTT

V: TRBV5-6
J: TRBJ2-1
size: NA
D: NA
CDR3: CASSLLGGVSYNEQFF
DNA: TGTGCCAGCAGCTTGTTGGGGGGAGTATCCTACAATGAGCAGTTCTTC

V: TRBV15
J: TRBJ1-4
size: once
D: NA
CDR3: CATSRLTGQSNEKLFF
DNA: TGTGCCACCAGCAGGCTTACAGGGCAAAGTAATGAAAAACTGTTTTTT

V: TRBV14
J: TRBJ2-7
size: NA
D: NA
CDR3: CASSQARGSSYEQYF
DNA: TGTGCCAGCAGCCAGGCCCGGGGGAGCTCCTACGAGCAGTACTTC

V: TRBV2
J: TRBJ2-7
size: NA
D: NA
CDR3: CASTWTEAYEQYF
DNA: TGTGCCAGCACATGGACAGAGGCCTACGAGCAGTACTTC

V: TRBV7-9
J: TRBJ2-1
size: NA
D: TRBD2
CDR3: CASSHDRLADSSYNEQFF
DNA: TGTGCCAGCAGCCACGATCGACTAGCGGATAGCTCCTACAATGAGCAGTTCTTC

V: TRBV11-2
J: TRBJ2-7
size: NA
D: TRBD1
CDR3: CASSLGVGQPYEQYF
DNA: TGTGCCAGCAGCTTGGGCGTGGGACAGCCCTACGAGCAGTACTTC

V: TRBV11-2
J: TRBJ2-4
size: NA
D: TRBD2
CDR3: CASSLEPSGHKNIQYF
DNA: TGTGCCAGCAGCTTAGAACCTAGCGGGCACAAAAACATTCAGTACTTC

V: TRBV6-1
J: TRBJ2-2
size: once
D: NA
CDR3: CASSELALHTGELFF
DNA: TGTGCCAGCAGTGAACTAGCCCTGCACACCGGGGAGCTGTTTTTT

V: TRBV28
J: TRBJ2-1
size: NA
D: TRBD1
CDR3: CASSPGTDNEQFF
DNA: TGTGCCAGCAGTCCAGGGACAGACAATGAGCAGTTCTTC

V: TRBV7-9
J: TRBJ1-1
size: NA
D: NA
CDR3: CASSLGSRMNTEAFF
DNA: TGTGCCAGCAGCTTAGGGAGCCGGATGAACACTGAAGCTTTCTTT

V: TRBV4-3
J: TRBJ1-4
size: NA
D: TRBD1
CDR3: CASSQGRTGFNEKLFF
DNA: TGCGCCAGCAGCCAAGGACGGACAGGCTTTAATGAAAAACTGTTTTTT

V: TRBV7-9
J: TRBJ1-2
size: NA
D: NA
CDR3: CAGLGPTSYGYTF
DNA: TGTGCGGGATTAGGACCTACATCCTATGGCTACACCTTC

V: TRBV4-3
J: TRBJ2-7
size: NA
D: NA
CDR3: CASSQGWGYEQYF
DNA: TGCGCCAGCAGCCAAGGTTGGGGCTACGAGCAGTACTTC

V: TRBV2
J: TRBJ1-1
size: NA
D: NA
CDR3: CARTTEMNTEAFF
DNA: TGTGCCAGAACTACAGAAATGAACACTGAAGCTTTCTTT

V: TRBV4-3
J: TRBJ2-2
size: NA
D: NA
CDR3: CASSQDARATGELFF
DNA: TGCGCCAGCAGCCAAGATGCCAGGGCCACCGGGGAGCTGTTTTTT

V: TRBV14
J: TRBJ2-7
size: NA
D: TRBD2
CDR3: CASSRGTSGTEQYF
DNA: TGTGCCAGCAGCCGCGGGACTAGCGGGACCGAGCAGTACTTC

V: TRBV2
J: TRBJ2-7
size: once
D: NA
CDR3: CASTLRAGHSYEQYF
DNA: TGTGCCAGCACGTTGAGGGCGGGCCACTCCTACGAGCAGTACTTC

V: TRBV12-5
J: TRBJ1-1
size: NA
D: NA
CDR3: CASGPPSQTNTEAFF
DNA: TGTGCTAGTGGTCCGCCCTCTCAGACGAACACTGAAGCTTTCTTT

V: TRBV6-6
J: TRBJ2-7
size: NA
D: NA
CDR3: CASSQHPGASYEQYF
DNA: TGTGCCAGCAGCCAGCATCCGGGGGCCTCCTACGAGCAGTACTTC

V: TRBV11-3
J: TRBJ2-7
size: NA
D: TRBD1
CDR3: CASSYPGTARRQYF
DNA: TGTGCCAGCAGCTACCCCGGGACAGCTAGGAGGCAGTACTTC

V: TRBV5-3
J: TRBJ2-2
size: NA
D: TRBD1
CDR3: CARYRTGGVTGELFF
DNA: TGTGCCAGGTACAGGACAGGGGGCGTCACCGGGGAGCTGTTTTTT

V: TRBV5-1
J: TRBJ1-1
size: NA
D: NA
CDR3: CASSLGRGGNTEAFF
DNA: TGCGCCAGCAGCTTGGGGCGAGGCGGAAACACTGAAGCTTTCTTT

V: TRBV7-3
J: TRBJ2-7
size: NA
D: TRBD2
CDR3: CASSSSGRAYEQYF
DNA: TGTGCCAGCAGCTCTAGCGGGAGGGCCTACGAGCAGTACTTC

V: TRBV10-3
J: TRBJ2-3
size: NA
D: TRBD2
CDR3: CAISDPGLAGGGTDTQYF
DNA: TGTGCCATCAGTGACCCCGGACTAGCGGGAGGGGGCACAGATACGCAGTATTTT

V: TRBV7-8
J: TRBJ2-7
size: NA
D: NA
CDR3: CASSLAATQRGGYEQYF
DNA: TGTGCCAGCAGCTTAGCCGCCACGCAGCGAGGGGGGTACGAGCAGTACTTC

V: TRBV28
J: TRBJ1-2
size: NA
D: NA
CDR3: CASSSRQGRYGYTF
DNA: TGTGCCAGCAGTTCCCGGCAGGGTCGCTATGGCTACACCTTC

V: TRBV4-1
J: TRBJ2-7
size: NA
D: TRBD1
CDR3: CASRPTTTGTGREQYF
DNA: TGCGCCAGCAGACCCACAACTACCGGGACAGGGAGAGAGCAGTACTTC

V: TRBV5-4
J: TRBJ1-1
size: NA
D: TRBD1
CDR3: CASSILTGGWTEAFF
DNA: TGTGCCAGCAGCATACTTACAGGGGGATGGACTGAAGCTTTCTTT

V: TRBV7-9
J: TRBJ2-3
size: NA
D: TRBD1
CDR3: CASSLPTGGRGTDTQYF
DNA: TGTGCCAGCAGCTTACCCACAGGGGGCCGGGGCACAGATACGCAGTATTTT

V: TRBV29-1
J: TRBJ2-2
size: NA
D: NA
CDR3: CSVDGASGELFF
DNA: TGCAGCGTTGATGGGGCTAGCGGGGAGCTGTTTTTT

V: TRBV5-6
J: TRBJ2-2
size: NA
D: NA
CDR3: CASSLLGNTGELFF
DNA: TGTGCCAGCAGCTTGTTAGGGAACACCGGGGAGCTGTTTTTT

V: TRBV27
J: TRBJ2-1
size: NA
D: NA
CDR3: CASSLSGSSGEQFF
DNA: TGTGCCAGCAGTTTATCCGGGAGTTCGGGAGAGCAGTTCTTC

V: TRBV7-9
J: TRBJ1-1
size: NA
D: TRBD1
CDR3: CASSLASGGRAEAFF
DNA: TGTGCCAGCAGCTTAGCGTCAGGGGGCCGGGCTGAAGCTTTCTTT

V: TRBV28
J: TRBJ2-7
size: NA
D: NA
CDR3: CASSFIGSAYEQYF
DNA: TGTGCCAGCAGTTTCATAGGGTCCGCCTACGAGCAGTACTTC

V: TRBV15
J: TRBJ2-1
size: once
D: TRBD2
CDR3: CATSPSGRALEQFF
DNA: TGTGCCACCAGCCCTAGCGGGAGGGCCCTTGAGCAGTTCTTC

V: TRBV29-1
J: TRBJ2-1
size: NA
D: NA
CDR3: CSVVLAGLDNEQFF
DNA: TGCAGCGTTGTTCTCGCGGGCCTTGACAATGAGCAGTTCTTC

V: TRBV14
J: TRBJ1-1
size: NA
D: NA
CDR3: CASSEGLGTEAFF
DNA: TGTGCCAGCAGTGAAGGCCTAGGCACTGAAGCTTTCTTT

V: TRBV29-1
J: TRBJ1-3
size: NA
D: NA
CDR3: CSVLGQTDTIYF
DNA: TGCAGCGTTTTAGGACAGACGGACACCATATATTTT

V: TRBV5-1
J: TRBJ2-7
size: NA
D: NA
CDR3: CASSLVGTTYEQYF
DNA: TGCGCCAGCAGCTTGGTCGGGACAACCTACGAGCAGTACTTC

V: TRBV25-1
J: TRBJ2-7
size: once
D: TRBD1
CDR3: CASRDRDYEQYF
DNA: TGTGCCAGCAGGGACAGGGACTACGAGCAGTACTTC

V: TRBV28
J: TRBJ2-7
size: once
D: NA
CDR3: CASAPPATYEQYF
DNA: TGTGCCAGCGCACCGCCGGCCACCTACGAGCAGTACTTC

V: TRBV11-3
J: TRBJ2-3
size: NA
D: NA
CDR3: CASSLVTADTQYF
DNA: TGTGCCAGCAGCTTAGTAACCGCAGATACGCAGTATTTT

V: TRBV12-5
J: TRBJ2-1
size: NA
D: TRBD1
CDR3: CASGPGTGGGDEQFF
DNA: TGTGCTAGTGGACCCGGGACAGGGGGCGGGGATGAGCAGTTCTTC

V: TRBV28
J: TRBJ2-1
size: NA
D: NA
CDR3: CASSLRNEQFF
DNA: TGTGCCAGCAGTTTGCGCAATGAGCAGTTCTTC

V: TRBV13
J: TRBJ2-5
size: NA
D: NA
CDR3: CASSFGTKETQYF
DNA: TGTGCCAGCAGCTTTGGGACCAAAGAGACCCAGTACTTC

V: TRBV4-1
J: TRBJ2-1
size: once
D: TRBD1
CDR3: CASSQGQGRTYNEQFF
DNA: TGCGCCAGCAGCCAAGGACAGGGGCGAACCTACAATGAGCAGTTCTTC

V: TRBV7-8
J: TRBJ2-7
size: NA
D: TRBD2
CDR3: CASSFSGGSYEQYF
DNA: TGTGCCAGCAGCTTTAGCGGGGGCTCCTACGAGCAGTACTTC

V: TRBV14
J: TRBJ1-1
size: NA
D: NA
CDR3: CASSQGRVNTEAFF
DNA: TGTGCCAGCAGCCAAGGCAGGGTGAACACTGAAGCTTTCTTT

V: TRBV5-6
J: TRBJ2-5
size: NA
D: NA
CDR3: CASSLGPRAATETQYF
DNA: TGTGCCAGCAGCTTGGGCCCCCGTGCAGCGACAGAGACCCAGTACTTC

V: TRBV9
J: TRBJ1-5
size: few
D: NA
CDR3: CASSGGSNQPQHF
DNA: TGTGCCAGCAGCGGGGGTAGCAATCAGCCCCAGCATTTT

V: TRBV7-8
J: TRBJ1-4
size: NA
D: TRBD1
CDR3: CASSLWDRGNEKLFF
DNA: TGTGCCAGCAGCCTATGGGACAGGGGTAATGAAAAACTGTTTTTT

V: TRBV6-5
J: TRBJ2-7
size: NA
D: NA
CDR3: CASQNTDGPPEQYF
DNA: TGTGCCAGCCAAAACACAGACGGACCGCCCGAGCAGTACTTC

V: TRBV7-8
J: TRBJ2-7
size: NA
D: TRBD2
CDR3: CASSHGLAGLYEQYF
DNA: TGTGCCAGCAGCCATGGGCTAGCGGGACTCTACGAGCAGTACTTC

V: TRBV27
J: TRBJ2-5
size: NA
D: NA
CDR3: CASSFGRRETQYF
DNA: TGTGCCAGCAGTTTCGGGAGAAGGGAGACCCAGTACTTC

V: TRBV4-1
J: TRBJ1-4
size: NA
D: NA
CDR3: CASQPRGSNEKLFF
DNA: TGCGCCAGCCAGCCCAGGGGATCGAATGAAAAACTGTTTTTT

V: TRBV27
J: TRBJ2-7
size: NA
D: NA
CDR3: CASSPSLGGVSYEQYF
DNA: TGTGCCAGCAGTCCTTCCCTCGGCGGGGTCTCCTACGAGCAGTACTTC